The 5 T cell receptor beta chains given below trace back to one sample, sequenced in a study of blood T cells in healthy people across ages (dated by TCRdb to about 2015). The receptor library was made with 5' RACE. Sequencing relied on an Illumina HiSeq 2500. A second roughly 7 to 11 cycle PCR used a sample-barcoded 5' primer and a J-beta primer mix. Starting from the raw public reads, TCRdb applied fastp trimming at Q25, assembled clones with MiXCR and retained in-frame beta chains. Rows are unified per CDR3 protein, each entry keeping the most common DNA and genes. Across this sample there are under 2,000,000 distinct CDR3 sequences, with 49% seen only once. Around 2.1% of the sample is held by the ten biggest clonotypes. The sample was blood. Receptor source: a woman aged 40 to 49 in good health.

The genes are TRBV20-1 and TRBJ2-1; TRBD2 is a possible D gene (7 bases). CDR1 DFQATT and CDR2 SNEGSKA come from the germline V gene (reference sequence). The CDR3 consists of 15 residues. V gave up 0 bases and J gave up 7 bases, with 16 bases separating them. The DNA for the CDR3 is TGCAGTGCTAGAGATCGGAGGGGGGGGTGGAATGAGCAGTTCTTC. Translation gives CSARDRRGGWNEQFF.

V gene TRBV29-1 combines with J gene TRBJ1-2; D remains unclear. Germline V gene sequence: CDR1 SQVTM, CDR2 ANQGSEA. This CDR3 has 11 residues. Deletions cut 4 bases from V and 8 bases from J, with 11 bases between. Here the CDR3 reads CSVGPGRGYTF. CDR3 sequence (DNA): TGCAGCGTTGGTCCTGGGAGGGGCTACACCTTC.

Of note for this clonotype: An end of the junction differs from the germline gene, which may be a read error. The rearrangement joins TRBV20-1 to TRBJ2-3; D unresolved. The length of the CDR3 is 17 residues. CDR1 is DFQATT and CDR2 is SNEGSKA in the germline V gene (reference sequence). The CDR3 bases are TGCGGTGCTAGAGATCCGAGCCTTCACTCTAGCACAGATACGCAGTATTTT. Its translation is CGARDPSLHSSTDTQYF.

This clonotype was counted many times. V gene TRBV4-2 combines with J gene TRBJ2-5, with D maybe TRBD2 (5 bases). The ends were cut back, 0 bases at V and 11 bases at J, with 10 bases in the middle. This CDR3 spans 12 amino acids. Germline V gene data show CDR1 as LGHNA and CDR2 as YNFKEQ. CDR3 sequence (DNA): TGTGCCAGCAGCCAAGATACCGGGGTACAGTACTTC. It translates to CASSQDTGVQYF.

The rearrangement links TRBV9 to TRBJ2-3; the match to TRBD2 covers 12 bases. CDR3 length: 19 amino acids. V shed 3 bases, J shed 0 bases, and the junction held 11 bases outside the gene matches. Per germline, CDR1 SGDLS and CDR2 YYNGEE. The CDR3 nucleotides are TGTGCCAGCAGCGCCACTAAGACTAGCGGGGGTCCTAGCACAGATACGCAGTATTTT. Its translation is CASSATKTSGGPSTDTQYF. The variable domain in full, completed from reference TRBV9 and TRBJ2-3, reads DSGVTQTPKHLITATGQRVTLRCSPRSGDLSVYWYQQSLDQGLQFLIQYYNGEERAKGNILERFSAQQFPDLHSELNLSSLELGDSALYFCASSATKTSGGPSTDTQYFGPGTRLTVL.